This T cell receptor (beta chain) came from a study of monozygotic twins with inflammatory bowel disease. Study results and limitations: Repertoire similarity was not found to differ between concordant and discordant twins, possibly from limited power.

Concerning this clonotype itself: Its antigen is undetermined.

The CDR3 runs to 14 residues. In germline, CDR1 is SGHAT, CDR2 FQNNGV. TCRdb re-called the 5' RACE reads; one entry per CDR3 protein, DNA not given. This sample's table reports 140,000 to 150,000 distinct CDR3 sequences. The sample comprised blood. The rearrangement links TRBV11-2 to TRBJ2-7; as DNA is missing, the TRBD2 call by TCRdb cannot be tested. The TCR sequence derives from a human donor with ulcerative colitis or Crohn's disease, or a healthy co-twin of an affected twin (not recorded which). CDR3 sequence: CASSPRDYPGEQYF.